This T cell receptor beta chain was profiled in a study of T cell repertoires in cytomegalovirus infection. Study summary: HLA-C-restricted CMV epitopes, recently identified, and well-studied HLA-B-restricted ones were used by the study.

TCRdb passed the reads through MiXCR, listing each CDR3 protein once. The repertoire holds around 310,000 distinct CDR3 sequences, with about 29% as singletons. This clonotype was observed a handful of times. The antigen remains unidentified. Germline V gene lookup returns CDR1 MNHNS and CDR2 SASEGT. Trimming stripped 6 bases from V and 4 bases from J, with 16 bases between. The CDR3 totals 15 residues. This chain connects TRBV6-1 to TRBJ1-5, with D possibly matching TRBD1 (6 bases). This material consisted of cultured PBMCs, taken from culture after CMV antigen stimulation. This clonotype originated in a human donor in good health (CMV status not recorded). Some clones in this sample may be carry-over from other donors' samples. The CDR3 sequence is CASRNYRVGNQPQHF. Here the CDR3 DNA reads TGTGCCAGCAGGAACTACAGGGTAGGAAATCAGCCCCAGCATTTT.